This entry features one T cell receptor (beta chain) sequence. The entry originates in a study of blood T cell repertoires in COVID-19. Study as a whole: The cDNA or gDNA used as material had been derived from T cells, B-cell-depleted T cells, or PBMCs.

Original processing notes: Scientists estimated how many nucleated cells there were by amplifying reference gene primers. Repertoires were generated with immunoSEQ multiplex PCR, while TCRdb's copy carries only in-frame clones and drops some. The V and J calls and the clone size are those of that table, but D and trimming were determined from the DNA. The sample lists approximately 530,000 clones; roughly 91% were seen once. The CDR3 has 21 residues. CDR1 is SGHTA, CDR2 FQGNSA, per germline. The V and J ends lost 0 bases and 0 bases respectively, with 23 bases between them. This receptor was taken from a woman between 50 and 59 years old with COVID-19, enrolled during active disease. The genes are TRBV7-2 and TRBJ1-4, with D perhaps TRBD1 (5 bases). Sample: peripheral blood. CDR3 amino acids: CASSLANIAGQIVATNEKLFF. The CDR3 DNA reads as TGTGCCAGCAGCTTAGCTAATATTGCAGGACAAATAGTTGCAACTAATGAAAAACTGTTTTTT. The entire variable domain, with the rest obtained from reference TRBV7-2 and TRBJ1-4, is as follows: GAGVSQSPSNKVTEKGKDVELRCDPISGHTALYWYRQSLGQGLEFLIYFQGNSAPDKSGLPSDRFSAERTGGSVSTLTIQRTQQEDSAVYLCASSLANIAGQIVATNEKLFFGSGTQLSVL.